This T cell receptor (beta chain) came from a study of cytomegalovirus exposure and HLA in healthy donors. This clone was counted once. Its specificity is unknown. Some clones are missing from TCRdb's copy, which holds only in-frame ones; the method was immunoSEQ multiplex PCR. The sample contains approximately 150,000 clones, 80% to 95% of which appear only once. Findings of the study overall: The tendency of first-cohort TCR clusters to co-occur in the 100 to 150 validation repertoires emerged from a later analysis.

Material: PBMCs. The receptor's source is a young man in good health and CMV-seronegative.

This chain's CDR3 is CASSPPEGANTEAFF. CDR3 nucleotide sequence: TGTGCCAGCAGTCCCCCCGAGGGGGCGAACACTGAAGCTTTCTTT. The V gene is TRBV27, the J gene TRBJ1-1; 7 bases match TRBD1. The trim removed 5 bases at V and 1 base at J, leaving 7 bases unmatched. The germline V gene has CDR1 MNHEY and CDR2 SMNVEV (reference sequence). The CDR3 spans 15 residues.